The clone carrying this TCR beta chain was seen a few times. This specimen belongs to a study of blood T cell repertoires in COVID-19. This CDR3 has 15 residues. Looked up from germline, CDR1 is SGHDT and CDR2 is YYEEEE. The V and J ends lost 2 bases and 2 bases, in that order; junction bases with no gene match: 4. Profiled with immunoSEQ multiplex PCR; TCRdb holds only in-frame clones, not every one. Among some 70,000 clones, 85% were seen once, and the ten largest hold less than 3%. The sequence derives from a man older than 75 with acute or convalescent COVID-19. Sequencing was performed on peripheral blood. This sequence joins TRBV5-6 and TRBJ2-7; TRBD1 aligns across 10 bases. The CDR3 DNA reads TGTGCCAGCAGCTTCGCCGGGACAGGGGCCTACGAGCAGTACTTC. Its protein product is CASSFAGTGAYEQYF.